The 17 T cell receptor beta chains below come from one sample, sequenced in a study of cytomegalovirus exposure and HLA in healthy donors. The PCR used 60 Vbeta and 13 Jbeta primers. Using immunoSEQ multiplex PCR, the repertoire was profiled, and TCRdb retains in-frame clones only, with some absent. The table for this sample gives tens of thousands of clones. The specimen was PBMCs. The receptors derive from a woman in her late teens or twenties in good health and CMV-seronegative.

This chain connects TRBV28 to TRBJ1-2; no definite D call. V gave up 3 bases and J gave up 4 bases, with 6 bases separating them. The CDR3 runs to 12 residues. Per germline, CDR1 MDHEN and CDR2 SYDVKM. For the CDR3, the DNA is TGTGCCAGCAGTTTCCAGGCCTATGGCTACACCTTC. This codes for CASSFQAYGYTF.

The rearrangement uses TRBV15 and TRBJ1-4; 8 nucleotides line up with TRBD1. Germline assignment: CDR1 LNHNV and CDR2 YYDKDF (reference sequence). V was pared by 0 bases and J by 8 bases, with 5 bases of the junction left unmatched. The CDR3 runs 15 residues. In DNA, the CDR3 is TGTGCCACCAGCAGAGATGACAGGGGTCGCGAAAAACTGTTTTTT. It translates to CATSRDDRGREKLFF.

The chain is built from TRBV7-2 and TRBJ1-4, with 9 bases matching TRBD1. The V segment lost 5 bases and the J segment 8 bases; nucleotides outside the gene matches: 3. This CDR3 has 13 amino acids. Germline assignment: CDR1 SGHTA and CDR2 FQGNSA. The CDR3 sequence is CASSPGTGEKLFF. In DNA, the CDR3 is TGTGCCAGCAGCCCTGGGACAGGGGAAAAACTGTTTTTT.

The chain employs TRBV4-1 and TRBJ1-4; D gene uncertain. The CDR3 extends over 14 amino acids. CDR1 is MGHRA and CDR2 is YSYEKL in the germline V gene. V shed 6 bases and J shed 0 bases, with 8 bases lying between them. The CDR3 region has the DNA TGCGCCAGCAGTCGAGAGGCAACTAATGAAAAACTGTTTTTT. As protein: CASSREATNEKLFF.

The chain carries TRBV29-1 and TRBJ1-3; D perhaps matches TRBD1 (6 bases). Trimming took 5 bases from V and 1 from J, leaving 9 bases between them. The length of the CDR3 is 13 residues. Germline V gene data show CDR1 as SQVTM and CDR2 as ANQGSEA. The CDR3 bases are TGCAGCGTTATACAGGGTTCTGGAAACACCATATATTTT. It is translated as CSVIQGSGNTIYF.

The CDR3 reads CASSSQGNYGYTF. The CDR3 DNA is TGTGCCAGCAGCTCACAGGGAAACTATGGCTACACCTTC. The chain joins TRBV25-1 to TRBJ1-2; maybe TRBD1 (6 bases). The CDR3 covers 13 residues. Germline CDR1 MGHDK, CDR2 SYGVNS. Trimming took 6 bases from V and 2 from J, leaving 10 bases between them.

The CDR3 protein is CASSLTSGGSYEQYF. CDR3 bases: TGTGCCAGCAGCTTAACTTCGGGTGGATCCTACGAGCAGTACTTC. The chain recombines TRBV7-2 with TRBJ2-7; D unclear. Trimming shortened V by 2 bases and J by 1 base, and 12 bases separated the two germline ends. Germline CDR1 reads SGHTA; CDR2 reads FQGNSA. The CDR3 length is 15 residues. Looking up the rest from reference TRBV7-2 and TRBJ2-7 gives the full variable domain: GAGVSQSPSNKVTEKGKDVELRCDPISGHTALYWYRQSLGQGLEFLIYFQGNSAPDKSGLPSDRFSAERTGGSVSTLTIQRTQQEDSAVYLCASSLTSGGSYEQYFGPGTRLTVT.

This sequence joins TRBV28 and TRBJ1-2; TRBD1 matches at 11 bases. The CDR3 covers 15 residues. V shed 6 bases, J shed 4 bases, and the junction held 7 bases outside the gene matches. Germline CDR1 reads MDHEN; CDR2 reads SYDVKM. The CDR3 spells CASRRPGQGGYGYTF. The CDR3 DNA is TGTGCCAGCAGGCGGCCGGGACAGGGGGGCTATGGCTACACCTTC.

In the case of this clone: Other nucleotide sequences in the sample specify the same CDR3. The J gene is TRBJ1-1, the V gene TRBV5-1; no definite D call. From germline, CDR1 is SGHRS and CDR2 YFSETQ. V was cut by 0 bases and J by 2 bases, with 5 bases left in between. CDR3 length equals 13 residues. This CDR3 is CASSLEPNTEAFF. CDR3 DNA: TGCGCCAGCAGCTTGGAGCCTAACACTGAAGCTTTCTTT.

This chain joins TRBV10-3 and TRBJ2-7; 9 bases agree with TRBD1. Germline CDR1 is ENHRY and CDR2 is SYGVKD. This CDR3 contains 15 residues. V lost 6 bases, J lost 6 bases, and 12 bases stayed unmatched. The CDR3 is CAISGWAGQGAEQYF. In nucleotides, the CDR3 is TGTGCCATCAGCGGGTGGGCGGGACAGGGCGCCGAGCAGTACTTC.

The J gene is TRBJ1-1, the V gene TRBV7-9, with D possibly TRBD1 on 5 matching bases. Germline loops: CDR1 SEHNR, CDR2 FQNEAQ (reference sequence). Trimming removed 3 bases from V and 2 bases from J, with 19 bases in between. CDR3 length equals 17 residues. This CDR3 is CASSFPRDSPGNTEAFF. CDR3 bases: TGTGCCAGCAGCTTCCCCCGCGACAGTCCCGGAAACACTGAAGCTTTCTTT. The full variable domain, rest sourced from reference TRBV7-9 and TRBJ1-1, is DTGVSQNPRHKITKRGQNVTFRCDPISEHNRLYWYRQTLGQGPEFLTYFQNEAQLEKSRLLSDRFSAERPKGSFSTLEIQRTEQGDSAMYLCASSFPRDSPGNTEAFFGQGTRLTVV.

The CDR3 DNA sequence: TGTGCCAGCAGTGAACGGACAGGGGATCAGCCCCAGCATTTT. It is translated as CASSERTGDQPQHF. V and J are TRBV2 and TRBJ1-5, with 9 bases identical to TRBD1. This CDR3 has 14 residues. Unmatched junction bases numbered 1, after V lost 2 bases and J lost 5 bases. Germline values: CDR1 SNHLY, CDR2 FYNNEI. Based on the CDR3 plus reference TRBV2 and TRBJ1-5, the full variable domain is EPEVTQTPSHQVTQMGQEVILRCVPISNHLYFYWYRQILGQKVEFLVSFYNNEISEKSEIFDDQFSVERPDGSNFTLKIRSTKLEDSAMYFCASSERTGDQPQHFGDGTRLSIL.

CDR3 sequence reads: CASSLLTEGANYGYTF. CDR3 DNA sequence: TGTGCCAGCAGCTTATTAACAGAAGGTGCTAACTATGGCTACACCTTC. The chain couples TRBV7-2 to TRBJ1-2; D unclear. Germline V CDR1 and CDR2: SGHTA, FQGNSA. CDR3 length equals 16 residues. V was shortened by 2 bases and J by 0 bases, with 13 bases between the two germline ends.

The rearrangement joins TRBV27 to TRBJ2-7, with a weak D call TRBD2 (6 bases). This CDR3 is built from 14 residues. Germline CDR1 is MNHEY and CDR2 is SMNVEV (reference sequence). Trimming cost V 3 bases and J 0 bases, with 9 bases left between them. The CDR3 DNA reads TGTGCCAGCAGTTTTACCGGGGGCTCCTACGAGCAGTACTTC. Translating it yields CASSFTGGSYEQYF.

The V gene is TRBV4-2, the J gene TRBJ2-7, with D possibly TRBD1 on 6 matching bases. The germline gives CDR1 LGHNA, CDR2 YNFKEQ. This CDR3 contains 16 residues. Trimming removed 5 bases at V and 0 bases at J, with 17 bases between. CDR3: CASSGSLGQRSYEQYF. Written as DNA, the CDR3 is TGTGCCAGCAGCGGCTCCCTCGGACAGCGCTCCTACGAGCAGTACTTC.

The rearrangement joins TRBV4-1 to TRBJ1-1; D gene uncertain. Trimming removed 3 bases at V and 1 base at J, with 9 bases between. CDR3 size: 14 residues. The germline CDR1 and CDR2 sequences are MGHRA and YSYEKL. In nucleotides, the CDR3 is TGCGCCAGCAGCCAGCCCCTATCGAACACTGAAGCTTTCTTT. Its translation: CASSQPLSNTEAFF.

The chain combines TRBV28 with TRBJ2-7, with D possibly matching TRBD1 (5 bases). Trimming cost V 2 bases and J 0 bases, with 11 bases left between them. The CDR3 consists of 15 residues. The germline CDR1 and CDR2 sequences are MDHEN and SYDVKM. CDR3 protein: CASSLKGLPSYEQYF. The CDR3 DNA reads TGTGCCAGCAGTTTAAAGGGGCTTCCCTCCTACGAGCAGTACTTC.